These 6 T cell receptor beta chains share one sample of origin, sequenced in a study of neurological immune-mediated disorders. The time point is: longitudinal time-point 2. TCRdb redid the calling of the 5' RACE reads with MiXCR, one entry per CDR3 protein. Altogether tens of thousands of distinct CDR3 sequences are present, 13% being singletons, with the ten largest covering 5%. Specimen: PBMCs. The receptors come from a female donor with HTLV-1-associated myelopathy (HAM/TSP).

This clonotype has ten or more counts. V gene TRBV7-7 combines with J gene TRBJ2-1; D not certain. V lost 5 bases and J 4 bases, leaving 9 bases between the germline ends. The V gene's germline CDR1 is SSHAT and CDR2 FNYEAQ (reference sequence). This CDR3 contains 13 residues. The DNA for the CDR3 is TGTGCCAGCAGCATTTCAGCATACAATGAGCAGTTCTTC. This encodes CASSISAYNEQFF.

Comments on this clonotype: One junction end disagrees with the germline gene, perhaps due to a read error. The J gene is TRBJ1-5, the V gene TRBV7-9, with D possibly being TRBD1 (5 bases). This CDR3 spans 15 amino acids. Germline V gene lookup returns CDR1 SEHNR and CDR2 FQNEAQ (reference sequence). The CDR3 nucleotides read TGCGCCAGCAGCTTGGAAAGGGGATATGCTCAGCCCCAGCATTTT. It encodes CASSLERGYAQPQHF.

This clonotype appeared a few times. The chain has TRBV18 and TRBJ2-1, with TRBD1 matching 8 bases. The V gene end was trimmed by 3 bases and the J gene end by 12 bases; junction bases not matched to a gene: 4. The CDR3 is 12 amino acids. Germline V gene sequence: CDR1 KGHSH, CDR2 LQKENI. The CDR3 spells CASSPDDRGQFF. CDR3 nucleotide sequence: TGTGCCAGCTCACCTGACGACAGGGGGCAGTTCTTC.

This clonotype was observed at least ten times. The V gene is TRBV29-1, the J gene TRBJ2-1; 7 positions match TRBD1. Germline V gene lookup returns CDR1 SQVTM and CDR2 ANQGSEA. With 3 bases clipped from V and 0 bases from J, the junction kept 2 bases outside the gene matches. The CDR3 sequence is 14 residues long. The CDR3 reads CSVDGDSSYNEQFF. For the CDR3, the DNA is TGCAGCGTTGACGGGGACAGCTCCTACAATGAGCAGTTCTTC.

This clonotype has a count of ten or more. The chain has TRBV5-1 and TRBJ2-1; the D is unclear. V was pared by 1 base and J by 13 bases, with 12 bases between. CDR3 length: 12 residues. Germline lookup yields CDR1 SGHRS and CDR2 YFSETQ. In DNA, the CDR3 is TGCGCCAGCAGCTTGAACTCCGCAGGACAGTTCTTC. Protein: CASSLNSAGQFF.

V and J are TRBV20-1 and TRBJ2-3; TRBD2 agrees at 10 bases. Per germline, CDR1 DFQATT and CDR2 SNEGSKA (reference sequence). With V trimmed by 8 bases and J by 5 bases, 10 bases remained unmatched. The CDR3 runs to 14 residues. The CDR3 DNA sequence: TGCAGTTCCTGGGCTAGCGGGGGAGGAGATACGCAGTATTTT. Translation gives CSSWASGGGDTQYF.